A selection of T cell receptor beta chains follows, all from one sample in a study of human T cells and chemical hapten exposure. From the RACE reads, TCRdb called clonotypes with MiXCR, one entry per CDR3 protein. The sample holds under 450,000 distinct CDR3 sequences; about 6.3% are singletons and the top ten take around 5.6%. Here the sequenced sample was whole blood, taken in connection with sensitization to the hapten diphenylcyclopropenone (DPC). The source is a woman in her late teens or twenties with alopecia areata. Some clones in this sample may be carry-over from other donors' samples. The CDR3 runs from the conserved cysteine through the conserved F or W. The D gene is left open where the match is weak. Part of the rows lack a size; the others show once, few, many or a class for expanded clones.

V	D	J	size	DNA	CDR3
TRBV15	.	TRBJ2-1	.	TGTGCCACCAGCAGATCCCAGGGTAACTTCAACAATGAGCAGTTCTTC	CATSRSQGNFNNEQFF
TRBV20-1	TRBD1	TRBJ1-2	few	TGCAGTGCTAAGGAAGGATGGGGGACAGGGAAAGGCTACACCTTC	CSAKEGWGTGKGYTF
TRBV20-1	.	TRBJ1-1	.	TGCAGTGCTAGGCCACAACTGATCCCTGAAGCTTTCTTT	CSARPQLIPEAFF
TRBV5-1	TRBD1	TRBJ2-7	few	TGCGCCAGCAGCTTGGTGGCGGCGGGACAGGGTTCCTACGAGCAGTACTTC	CASSLVAAGQGSYEQYF
TRBV5-1	TRBD1	TRBJ1-1	many	TGCGCCAGCAGCTTCGGACAGGAGGGCACTGAAGCTTTCTTT	CASSFGQEGTEAFF
TRBV7-9	.	TRBJ2-3	few	TGTGCCAGCAGCTCGAGGACACCAGATACGCAGTATTTT	CASSSRTPDTQYF
TRBV9	TRBD1	TRBJ2-7	many	TGTGCCAGCAGCATAGGGGACAGCGCAACCTACGAGCAGTACTTC	CASSIGDSATYEQYF
TRBV7-2	TRBD2	TRBJ2-1	many	TGTGCCAGCAGCCAACCGGGACTAGCGGGGGGTAATGAGCAGTTCTTC	CASSQPGLAGGNEQFF
TRBV6-6	.	TRBJ1-4	few	TGTGCCAGCAGCGCCCGGGAGTACAAACTGTTTTTT	CASSAREYKLFF
TRBV28	.	TRBJ2-1	few	TGTGCCAGCAGTGTTGGGGGACCTTACAATGAGCAGTTCTTC	CASSVGGPYNEQFF
TRBV7-9	.	TRBJ1-5	.	TGTGCCAGCAGCCTGGCTCTGGGAAACCTGGGGCCCCAGCATTTT	CASSLALGNLGPQHF
TRBV6-2/TRBV6-3	.	TRBJ2-2	few	TGTGCCAGCAGTTTCTCACACGAGGCCGGGGAGCTGTTTTTT	CASSFSHEAGELFF
TRBV10-3	TRBD1	TRBJ1-1	.	TGTGCCATCAGTGGCAACAGGGGGAACACTGAAGCTTTCTTT	CAISGNRGNTEAFF
TRBV20-1	TRBD2	TRBJ2-7	many	TGCAGTGCTAGAAGGATAGCGGGGGACTCCTACGAGCAGTACTTC	CSARRIAGDSYEQYF
TRBV12-3/TRBV12-4	.	TRBJ1-3	.	TGTGCCAGCAGTTTAAAGTCGGATGGGGGTTCTGGAAACACCATATATTTT	CASSLKSDGGSGNTIYF
TRBV5-5	.	TRBJ1-3	many	TGTGCCAGCAGCCGACGACACCCAAGGGAGACGGGCTCTGGAAACACCATATATTTT	CASSRRHPRETGSGNTIYF
TRBV16	.	TRBJ2-2	few	TGTGCCAGCAGCCAATTCGACAGGGAGGCCGGGGAGCTGTTTTTT	CASSQFDREAGELFF
TRBV7-3	TRBD2	TRBJ2-2	few	TGTGCCAGCAGTCCCGGACTAGCGGGAAACACCGGGGAGCTGTTTTTT	CASSPGLAGNTGELFF
TRBV7-8	TRBD1	TRBJ2-3	many	TGTGCCAGCAGCTCCACAGGGGAAGATACGCAGTATTTT	CASSSTGEDTQYF
TRBV28	TRBD1	TRBJ1-4	.	TGTGCCAGCAGTTTAAGGGACAGAGGAAATGAAAAACTGTTTTTT	CASSLRDRGNEKLFF
TRBV6-2/TRBV6-3	.	TRBJ2-7	.	TGTGCCAGCAGTTTCCCCTTGCGGGAGCAGTACTTC	CASSFPLREQYF
TRBV5-4	.	TRBJ2-3	.	TGTGCCAGCAGCGAACTCAACCCCACGGATACGCAGTATTTT	CASSELNPTDTQYF
TRBV6-5	TRBD2	TRBJ2-1	few	TGTGCCAGCAGTTACAGACTAGCGAAAAACTACAATGAGCAGTTCTTC	CASSYRLAKNYNEQFF
TRBV28	.	TRBJ2-7	.	TGTGCCAGCAGTCCCCCAGTATCCGGCTACGAGCAGTACTTC	CASSPPVSGYEQYF
TRBV19	.	TRBJ2-3	few	TGTGCCAGTAGTCGGAATTGGAGGGACGCAGATACGCAGTATTTT	CASSRNWRDADTQYF
TRBV5-5	.	TRBJ1-5	many	TGTGCCAGCAGCTTGGGAGCCCTCCTCACTTTCGATCAGCCCCAGCATTTT	CASSLGALLTFDQPQHF
TRBV6-2/TRBV6-3	.	TRBJ2-7	few	TGTGCCAGCAGTGAAACGAGGGAGCAGTACTTC	CASSETREQYF
TRBV20-1	.	TRBJ2-3	few	TGCAGTGCTAAGGACAGAACCACAGATACGCAGTATTTT	CSAKDRTTDTQYF
TRBV7-9	.	TRBJ2-3	.	TGTGCCAGCAGCTTGGGCGGGGCCGTCGCAGATACGCAGTATTTT	CASSLGGAVADTQYF
TRBV9	.	TRBJ2-2	few	TGTGCCAGCAGCGTCCGCAGTACCGGGGAGCTGTTTTTT	CASSVRSTGELFF